This entry is about one T cell receptor (beta chain). Its matching antigen is unknown. TCRdb's table, derived via immunoSEQ multiplex PCR, lists solely in-frame clones and lacks some. The sample shows over 50,000 clones, 75% to 90% of them seen only once. This specimen comes from a study of memory CD4+ T cells and cytomegalovirus serostatus. Study findings and constraints: CMV serostatus prediction reached median AUC about 0.95, or 0.9 with US-trained model.

Germline V CDR1 and CDR2: SGHRS, YFSETQ. CDR3 length: 14 amino acids. V lost 2 bases to trimming and J lost 2 bases; unmatched junction nucleotides: 2. Single viable CD3+CD4+CD8-CD45RO+ cells were sorted as the memory CD4+ T cells. Donors' CMV status reflects serum IgG against pp150, pp28, p38, p52. After thawing, CD4+ T cells were positively selected. The material sequenced was memory CD4+ T cells from blood. This clonotype was sampled from an adult in good health and CMV-seronegative. The chain is built from TRBV5-1 and TRBJ2-5, with 8 bases aligning to TRBD1. The CDR3 DNA sequence: TGCGCCAGCAGCTTACAGGGGGGTCAAGAGACCCAGTACTTC. Translated, it gives CASSLQGGQETQYF. The variable domain in full, with the rest retrieved from reference TRBV5-1 and TRBJ2-5, is KAGVTQTPRYLIKTRGQQVTLSCSPISGHRSVSWYQQTPGQGLQFLFEYFSETQRNKGNFPGRFSGRQFSNSRSEMNVSTLELGDSALYLCASSLQGGQETQYFGPGTRLLVL.